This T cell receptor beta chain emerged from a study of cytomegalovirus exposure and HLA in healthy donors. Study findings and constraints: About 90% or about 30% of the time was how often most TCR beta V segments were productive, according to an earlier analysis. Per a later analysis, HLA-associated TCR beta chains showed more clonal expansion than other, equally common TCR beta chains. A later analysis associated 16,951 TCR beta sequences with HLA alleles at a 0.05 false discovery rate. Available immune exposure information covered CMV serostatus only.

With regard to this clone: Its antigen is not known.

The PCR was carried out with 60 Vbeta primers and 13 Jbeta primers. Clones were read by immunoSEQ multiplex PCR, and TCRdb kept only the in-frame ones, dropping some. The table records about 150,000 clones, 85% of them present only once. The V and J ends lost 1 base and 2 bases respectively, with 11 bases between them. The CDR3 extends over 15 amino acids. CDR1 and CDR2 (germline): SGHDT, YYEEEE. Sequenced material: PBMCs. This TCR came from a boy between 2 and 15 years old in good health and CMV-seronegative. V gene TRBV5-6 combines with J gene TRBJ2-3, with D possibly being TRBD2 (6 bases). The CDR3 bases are TGTGCCAGCAGCTTGAGGACTATAACCACAGATACGCAGTATTTT. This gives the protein CASSLRTITTDTQYF.